The 4 T cell receptor beta chains below come from one sample, sequenced in a study of T cell changes during pregnancy in multiple sclerosis. The method was immunoSEQ multiplex PCR; TCRdb's version includes in-frame clones alone and lacks a portion of them. The sample yields over 60,000 clones, 91% seen once. The material was peripheral blood, obtained in the third trimester of pregnancy. The receptors originated from a female donor in good health, enrolled as a control in a pregnancy study.

The chain combines TRBV27 with TRBJ1-2; no firm D call. Germline V lookup: CDR1 MNHEY, CDR2 SMNVEV (reference sequence). This CDR3 is 12 amino acids long. V was clipped by 3 bases and J by 2 bases, with 4 bases between them. DNA of the CDR3: TGTGCCAGCAGTTTGGAGAACTATGGCTACACCTTC. It codes for CASSLENYGYTF.

The CDR3, as DNA: TGTGCCTGGGGGACAGGGGGGGACTATGGCTACACCTTC. It encodes CAWGTGGDYGYTF. The V gene is TRBV30, the J gene TRBJ1-2; 11 bases are shared with TRBD1. This CDR3 contains 13 residues. CDR1 GTSNPN and CDR2 SVGIG come from the germline V gene (reference sequence). The V segment lost 5 bases and the J segment 3 bases; nucleotides outside the gene matches: 2.

The chain has TRBV28 and TRBJ1-4, with 7 bases that match TRBD1. J lost 5 bases, V lost 5 bases, and 2 bases had no gene match. The CDR3 loop spans 13 amino acids. Germline CDR1 MDHEN, CDR2 SYDVKM. CDR3 DNA: TGTGCCAGCAGTCGGGGACAGAATGAAAAACTGTTTTTT. Translation gives CASSRGQNEKLFF. Drawing the rest from reference TRBV28 and TRBJ1-4, the complete variable domain is DVKVTQSSRYLVKRTGEKVFLECVQDMDHENMFWYRQDPGLGLRLIYFSYDVKMKEKGDIPEGYSVSREKKERFSLILESASTNQTSMYLCASSRGQNEKLFFGSGTQLSVL.

The V call is TRBV5-1, the J call TRBJ2-3, with 9 bases aligning to TRBD2. Trimming cost V 2 bases and J 0 bases; bases outside gene matches: 1. The germline V gene encodes CDR1 SGHRS and CDR2 YFSETQ. This CDR3 region has 15 residues. The CDR3 sequence: CASSFSGGSTDTQYF. CDR3 bases: TGCGCCAGCAGCTTCAGCGGGGGGAGCACAGATACGCAGTATTTT.